The 18 T cell receptor beta chains below all came from one sample that was sequenced in a study of blood T cell repertoires in COVID-19. Data came from immunoSEQ multiplex PCR; TCRdb stores just in-frame clones and leaves some out. The sample records 150,000 to 200,000 clones, 65% to 85% being singletons. The sample consisted of peripheral blood. These receptors came from a man between 60 and 75 years old with active or convalescent COVID-19.

The chain joins TRBV11-2 to TRBJ1-4; D perhaps matches TRBD1 (5 bases). The CDR3 is 16 amino acids. Deletions cut 2 bases from V and 7 bases from J, with 17 bases between. From germline, CDR1 is SGHAT and CDR2 FQNNGV. The CDR3 loop is CASSLRTRFGIEKLFF. As DNA, the CDR3 is TGTGCCAGCAGCTTAAGGACAAGATTTGGTATTGAAAAACTGTTTTTT.

This rearrangement joins TRBV2 to TRBJ2-1; possibly TRBD2 for D (5 bases). With 8 bases removed from V and 3 bases from J, the gap between germline ends came to 17 bases. Looked up from germline, CDR1 is SNHLY and CDR2 is FYNNEI. CDR3 size: 15 residues. The CDR3 is CASLGVEASYNEQFF. The CDR3 DNA sequence: TGTGCCAGCTTGGGTGTGGAGGCGAGCTACAATGAGCAGTTCTTC.

The gene calls are TRBV5-1 and TRBJ1-4; tentatively, D is TRBD1 (5 bases). V was trimmed by 4 bases and J by 0 bases, leaving 10 bases between them. Germline V CDR1 and CDR2: SGHRS, YFSETQ. The CDR3 length is 15 residues. The CDR3 DNA reads as TGCGCCAGCAGCATTGACAGCTCAACTAATGAAAAACTGTTTTTT. This gives the protein CASSIDSSTNEKLFF.

This clone appeared a few times. The CDR3 here is CATSITTGGLGYTF. The CDR3 DNA is TGTGCCACCAGCATCACCACAGGGGGCTTGGGCTACACCTTC. The rearrangement links TRBV15 to TRBJ1-2; 9 bases match TRBD1. After removal of 4 bases from V and 8 bases from J, the junction contained 8 bases not matched to a gene. The length of the CDR3 is 14 residues. Germline values: CDR1 LNHNV, CDR2 YYDKDF (reference sequence).

The CDR3 sequence: CASSRRGADTQYF. In DNA form, the CDR3 reads TGTGCCAGCAGTAGGAGGGGCGCAGATACGCAGTATTTT. This chain connects TRBV6-5 to TRBJ2-3; D is possibly TRBD2 (6 bases). CDR1 and CDR2 from the germline V gene are MNHEY and SVGAGI. The CDR3 has 13 residues. Trimming stripped 5 bases from V and 4 bases from J, with 10 bases between.

This clone was found once. V usage is TRBV5-1 and J usage is TRBJ2-2; D is ambiguous. Trimming left V 1 base short and J 5 bases short, with 9 bases between. The germline V gene has CDR1 SGHRS and CDR2 YFSETQ. The CDR3 is made up of 14 amino acids. The CDR3 region has the DNA TGCGCCAGCAGCTTGATAGCTGGAACCGGGGAGCTGTTTTTT. Translated, it gives CASSLIAGTGELFF.

The chain employs TRBV5-1 and TRBJ1-5, with D uncertain. Trimming took off 0 bases at V and 9 bases at J, with 10 bases between the two ends. The CDR3 has 13 amino acids. Germline V gene lookup returns CDR1 SGHRS and CDR2 YFSETQ. The chain's CDR3 is CASSLDRGGPQHF. DNA of the CDR3: TGCGCCAGCAGCTTGGACCGAGGAGGGCCCCAGCATTTT.

The CDR3 is CATNPAGAVFVTEAFF. CDR3 in DNA: TGTGCCACCAACCCGGCGGGGGCTGTATTCGTCACTGAAGCTTTCTTT. The chain combines TRBV11-2 with TRBJ1-1, with D possibly matching TRBD1 (6 bases). Germline values: CDR1 SGHAT, CDR2 FQNNGV. Between the trimmed V and J ends, which lost 10 bases and 4 bases, there was a span of 25 bases. The CDR3 is made up of 16 amino acids.

The V and J genes are TRBV5-6 and TRBJ1-2; 8 bases agree with TRBD1. Losses at the gene ends were 0 bases for V and 7 bases for J; bases not matched to a gene: 2. Looked up from germline, CDR1 is SGHDT and CDR2 is YYEEEE. CDR3 size: 13 residues. CDR3 region: CASSLAQGGGYTF. CDR3 in DNA: TGTGCCAGCAGCTTGGCACAGGGGGGTGGCTACACCTTC.

The chain employs TRBV28 and TRBJ1-1; possible D gene TRBD1, 5 bases. Germline values: CDR1 MDHEN, CDR2 SYDVKM. V gave up 4 bases and J gave up 5 bases, with 11 bases separating them. This CDR3 region has 13 residues. CDR3 DNA sequence: TGTGCCAGCAGTTCAACGACAGAAACTGAAGCTTTCTTT. Its protein is CASSSTTETEAFF.

This chain uses TRBV9 with TRBJ2-2; TRBD1 is a possible D gene (7 bases). The CDR3 has 14 amino acids. Trimming left V 7 bases short and J 2 bases short, with 12 bases between. The germline gives CDR1 SGDLS, CDR2 YYNGEE. Here the CDR3 reads CASGGGGNTGELFF. CDR3 DNA: TGTGCCAGCGGTGGAGGGGGCAACACCGGGGAGCTGTTTTTT.

V usage is TRBV5-4 and J usage is TRBJ2-1; 10 bases match TRBD1. Germline CDR1 SGHNT, CDR2 YYREEE (reference sequence). The CDR3 runs to 16 residues. J lost 1 base, V lost 4 bases, and 5 bases had no gene match. The CDR3 is CASSEPGQGSYNEQFF. The DNA for the CDR3 is TGTGCCAGCAGCGAACCGGGACAGGGGTCCTACAATGAGCAGTTCTTC.

The chain combines TRBV10-3 with TRBJ2-4; 7 bases agree with TRBD1. J was trimmed by 1 base and V by 2 bases; bases with no gene match: 2. The CDR3 consists of 15 residues. CDR1 ENHRY and CDR2 SYGVKD come from the germline V gene. The CDR3 bases are TGTGCCATCAGTGAGGAGGGGGCGGCCAAAAACATTCAGTACTTC. This sequence encodes CAISEEGAAKNIQYF.

The DNA for the CDR3 is TGTGCCAGTAGTCCCCAGGGAACCAGGACTGGCTACACCTTC. Protein: CASSPQGTRTGYTF. The chain combines TRBV19 with TRBJ1-2; TRBD1 is a possible D gene (5 bases). Trimming cost V 5 bases and J 7 bases, with 17 bases left between them. CDR1 and CDR2 (germline): LNHDA, SQIVND (reference sequence). The CDR3 has 14 amino acids.

This clone was seen a few times. V is TRBV29-1 and J is TRBJ1-2, with TRBD1 matching over 7 bases. Trimming took 4 bases from V and 8 from J; bases not matched to a gene: 10. In germline, CDR1 is SQVTM, CDR2 ANQGSEA. This CDR3 spans 13 amino acids. DNA of the CDR3: TGCAGCGTTGGGACTGACAGGGCAAGGGGCTACACCTTC. Residues: CSVGTDRARGYTF.

V and J are TRBV7-3 and TRBJ2-5, with 7 bases matching TRBD2. The V gene's germline CDR1 is SGHTA and CDR2 FQGTGA. V was clipped by 5 bases and J by 6 bases; unmatched bases: 6. This CDR3 contains 13 residues. CDR3 sequence reads: CASSQSGIKTQYF. CDR3 nucleotides: TGTGCCAGCAGCCAGAGCGGGATAAAGACCCAGTACTTC. The full variable domain, completed using reference TRBV7-3 and TRBJ2-5, is GAGVSQTPSNKVTEKGKYVELRCDPISGHTALYWYRQSLGQGPEFLIYFQGTGAADDSGLPNDRFFAVRPEGSVSTLKIQRTERGDSAVYLCASSQSGIKTQYFGPGTRLLVL.

This clone was counted a single time. This chain links TRBV5-4 with TRBJ1-4; no clear D gene. The CDR3 consists of 13 residues. CDR1 and CDR2 from the germline V gene are SGHNT and YYREEE (reference sequence). V lost 0 bases and J lost 4, with 4 bases in between. The CDR3 DNA is TGTGCCAGCAGCTTGGCCAGTAATGAAAAACTGTTTTTT. Its translation is CASSLASNEKLFF.

This chain joins TRBV10-1 and TRBJ2-3; 11 nucleotides line up with TRBD2. The V gene's germline CDR1 is WNHNN and CDR2 SYGVQD (reference sequence). The length of the CDR3 is 16 residues. V trimming: 3 bases; J trimming: 3 bases; junction bases outside the gene matches: 5. DNA for the CDR3: TGCGCCAGCAGTGATCCGCTAGCGGGAGGAACAGATACGCAGTATTTT. It translates to CASSDPLAGGTDTQYF.